The present T cell receptor beta chain was sequenced within a study of radiotherapy plus CTLA-4 blockade in lung cancer. Study information: Among enrolled patients, under 20% responded and 31% achieved disease control.

Enrolled patients, whose metastatic non-small-cell lung cancer was chemo-refractory, received focal radiation plus CTLA-4 blockade with ipilimumab. As concerns this clone: The target antigen is unknown.

Germline CDR1 and CDR2: MRHNA and SNTAGT. This CDR3 has 12 amino acids. Here immunoSEQ multiplex PCR was the method, and the copy in TCRdb shows in-frame clones only, minus some. Of approximately 60,000 clones listed, approximately 80% are singletons. Study-level points and caveats: According to reports, early shifts in blood T cell clones, alongside interferon-beta, forecast response most accurately.

The chain is built from TRBV6-4 and TRBJ1-1; D gene uncertain. The sequence was obtained from a human donor with non-small cell lung cancer who had a complete response to radiotherapy plus ipilimumab. The material sequenced was peripheral blood, taken from a patient treated with radiotherapy plus ipilimumab. CDR3 amino acids: CASRAGNTEAFF. CDR3 nucleotide sequence: TGTGCGAGCCGCGCAGGGAACACTGAAGCTTTCTTT.